This T cell receptor beta chain was retrieved from a study of T cell repertoires in cytomegalovirus infection. Regarding this clonotype: Antigen: not known.

Germline CDR1 reads MGHRA; CDR2 reads YSYEKL. The CDR3 loop spans 17 amino acids. V shed 0 bases, J shed 6 bases, and the junction held 5 bases outside the gene matches. Each CDR3 protein is one row after TCRdb ran MiXCR on the reads. The data show 650,000 to 850,000 distinct CDR3 sequences, around 29% seen once. This sample comprised cultured CD8+ T cells from PBMCs, obtained from culture after CMV antigen stimulation. This TCR was recovered from a human donor in good health (CMV status not recorded). Some clones in this sample may be carry-over from other donors' samples. The V gene is TRBV4-1, the J gene TRBJ2-1; 13 nucleotides line up with TRBD2. The CDR3 nucleotides read TGCGCCAGCAGCCAAGATCCACTAGCGGGGGGGCCCAATGAGCAGTTCTTC. This gives the protein CASSQDPLAGGPNEQFF.